This T cell receptor beta chain was observed in a study of technical replicates of blood from several donors. The table came from immunoSEQ multiplex PCR; TCRdb's copy has only in-frame clones and leaves some out. Of 50,000 to 55,000 clones listed, roughly 86% are singletons. Between the trimmed V and J ends, which lost 5 bases and 2 bases, there was a span of 10 bases. Germline V lookup: CDR1 SGHTA, CDR2 FQGTGA. The CDR3 spans 14 residues. The gene calls are TRBV7-3 and TRBJ2-1, with D possibly TRBD2 on 6 matching bases. Specimen: PBMCs. This TCR came from a human donor in good health. Some clones in this sample may be carry-over from other donors' samples. CDR3 in amino acids: CASSPGLAYNEQFF. Here the CDR3 DNA reads TGTGCCAGCAGCCCGGGACTCGCCTACAATGAGCAGTTCTTC.